This entry concerns a single T cell receptor beta chain. This clonotype was seen ten or more times. The antigen this receptor binds is unknown. Base qualities are not recorded, but no much larger clone differs from it by a single base. The sample originates from a study of T cells in Graves' hyperthyroidism and ophthalmopathy (dated by TCRdb to between 2019 and 2020). Background for the entire study: Peripheral blood was sampled at the time of initial diagnosis, prior to any treatment. To identify TCR V-J signatures that set the groups apart, the researchers used a discovery cohort of about a hundred patients, made up of some 41 with Graves' ophthalmopathy and some 55 with stable Graves' hyperthyroidism. Prospective prediction of ophthalmopathy was tested in an independent validation cohort of approximately 19 hyperthyroidism patients and 15 to 17 patients who later progressed to ophthalmopathy. For training and testing, the 100 patients in the discovery cohort were randomly divided in a 7:3 ratio. In addition, the study compared T-cell repertoires in thyroid tissue and in blood from several Graves' hyperthyroidism patients. After sampling, hyperthyroidism patients received methimazole starting at 30 mg daily, and ophthalmopathy patients received high-dose intravenous methylprednisolone. TCR Vbeta CDR3 sequencing of 120 to 150 peripheral blood samples (more than 40 ophthalmopathy, 75 to 80 hyperthyroidism and roughly 17 progressor patients) is reported in the paper. Broad study findings and their caveats: Blood samples also contained most of the expanded thyroid clonotypes (frequency above 0.001), which suggests that blood repertoires may reflect thyroid immune responses. Sample size was not statistically predetermined, and investigators were not blinded to group allocation. A 13 V-J signature model separated ophthalmopathy from stable hyperthyroidism, with around 88% sensitivity and 81% to 83% specificity in cross-validation and 80%/75% in testing. In validation, progression to ophthalmopathy was predicted by the model with nearly 71% sensitivity and roughly 76% specificity, a median of approximately 6.5 months before onset.

Stable Graves' hyperthyroidism was defined as no progression to ophthalmopathy during 18 months of follow-up. The hyperthyroidism patients were between 18 and 65 years old and newly diagnosed, with a disease duration of less than 2 months. Exclusion was applied to patients with uncontrolled infections, other autoimmune diseases, pregnancy or lactation. Diagnoses relied on clinical symptoms, serum thyroxine and TRAb, thyroid ultrasound and orbital computed tomography. PBMCs were separated from roughly 10 ml of fresh peripheral blood using Ficoll-Paque density gradient centrifugation. Total RNA was extracted using Trizol reagent, and RNA quality was assessed on an Agilent 2100 Bioanalyzer. The TCR beta CDR3 regions were amplified from RNA transcripts. A first-round RT-PCR of the TCR CDR3 used the HTBI primer set with the Qiagen OneStep RT-PCR kit. Libraries were constructed in a second round of multiplex PCR, after which size selection and purification were carried out. The libraries were sequenced on an Illumina HiSeq2000 using paired-end 100 bp reads. The authors processed their data as follows. SOAPnuke was used to process the raw data, with reads discarded if the reads contained adapters or uncalled bases, had a mean Phred below 15, or lacked an exact constant-primer or identifier match. COPE v1.2.5 was used to merge high-quality paired reads, and clonotypes were defined as unique nucleotide sequences. Clonotypes were aligned to IMGT TRBV, TRBD and TRBJ reference segments using MiTCR v1.1. Only V-J combinations with frequency above 0.0001, covering 99% to 99.2% of repertoires, were analysed. A TCS score was defined as the ratio of F50 (clonal expansion) to E x V (chaos), with BLOSUM62-based TCRdist applied between CDR3 peptides within each V-J. Welch's t-statistics and random forest reduced roughly 540 V-J features to fewer than 15, which were used in a naive Bayes classifier (R e1071). TCRdb itself trimmed the public reads at Q25 with fastp, ran MiXCR and retained productive beta chains. Each entry merges the rows of one CDR3 protein and shows their most common DNA and genes. The V and J calls here are based on TCRdb, not the publication. This sample holds a few hundred thousand distinct CDR3 sequences; approximately 20% were observed only once. The ten most abundant clones make up about 45% of the sample.

Counted from cysteine to phenylalanine, this CDR3 has 15 amino acids. The entry retains the CDR3 DNA only, 45 bases that are in frame from base 1. CDR1 and CDR2 (SGHRS, YFSETQ) derive from the germline V gene. V has 7 bases trimmed and J has 2 bases trimmed; junction bases matching no gene number 10. Sequenced: blood. The V and J segments used are TRBV5-1 and TRBJ2-5, with 8 junctional bases fitting TRBD1. The TCR comes from a man in his forties with Graves' hyperthyroidism. The CDR3 reads CASGSDRVGQETQYF. The sequenced DNA: TGCGCCAGCGGCTCGGACAGGGTAGGGCAAGAGACCCAGTACTTC.